The rows below give T cell receptor beta chains drawn from one sample of a study of CD8 T cells in Susac syndrome. Using its own MiXCR run on the immunoSEQ multiplex PCR reads, TCRdb lists one record per CDR3 protein. The data show about 49,000 distinct CDR3 sequences, roughly 93% seen once. Sequencing was done on a sample of CD8+ T cells from PBMCs. The receptor set was obtained from a human donor in good health. Each CDR3 is given with its conserved first and last residue. The order of the fields is V gene, J gene, clone size, D gene, CDR3 protein, CDR3 DNA. The D gene is left open where the match is weak. Only part of the rows carry a size: once, few, many, or a class if the clone is expanded.

v_gene: TRBV5-4; j_gene: TRBJ2-3; abundance: once; d_gene: TRBD2; CDR3aa: CASSFGTSSLDTQYF; CDR3nt: TGTGCCAGCAGCTTCGGGACTAGCAGCCTAGATACGCAGTATTTT
v_gene: TRBV10-2; j_gene: TRBJ2-5; abundance: -; d_gene: -; CDR3aa: CASSESAETQYF; CDR3nt: TGCGCCAGCAGTGAGTCGGCGGAGACCCAGTACTTC
v_gene: TRBV12-3/TRBV12-4; j_gene: TRBJ2-7; abundance: -; d_gene: TRBD1; CDR3aa: CASSPGTGSSYEQYF; CDR3nt: TGTGCCAGCAGCCCCGGGACAGGAAGCTCCTACGAGCAGTACTTC
v_gene: TRBV2; j_gene: TRBJ2-1; abundance: -; d_gene: -; CDR3aa: CASSVTAYYNEQFF; CDR3nt: TGTGCCAGCAGTGTAACAGCATACTACAATGAGCAGTTCTTC
v_gene: TRBV13; j_gene: TRBJ2-3; abundance: -; d_gene: -; CDR3aa: CASRPAGTDTQYF; CDR3nt: TGTGCCAGCAGACCAGCGGGCACAGATACGCAGTATTTT
v_gene: TRBV29-1; j_gene: TRBJ1-2; abundance: -; d_gene: -; CDR3aa: CSVDNRDTPMDGYTF; CDR3nt: TGCAGCGTTGATAATCGGGATACCCCTATGGATGGCTACACCTTC
v_gene: TRBV9; j_gene: TRBJ2-3; abundance: -; d_gene: TRBD2; CDR3aa: CASSPTASGSRDTQYF; CDR3nt: TGTGCCAGCAGCCCCACCGCTAGCGGGAGTAGGGATACGCAGTATTTT
v_gene: TRBV5-4; j_gene: TRBJ1-2; abundance: -; d_gene: -; CDR3aa: CASSLEGYGYTF; CDR3nt: TGTGCCAGCAGCTTGGAGGGGTATGGCTACACCTTC
v_gene: TRBV6-2/TRBV6-3; j_gene: TRBJ2-7; abundance: -; d_gene: -; CDR3aa: CASSYWAGQTYEQYF; CDR3nt: TGTGCCAGCAGTTACTGGGCAGGGCAAACCTACGAGCAGTACTTC
v_gene: TRBV5-4; j_gene: TRBJ2-7; abundance: once; d_gene: -; CDR3aa: CASTSKGVYGEQYF; CDR3nt: TGTGCCAGCACCTCCAAGGGGGTTTACGGCGAGCAGTACTTC
v_gene: TRBV7-2; j_gene: TRBJ2-7; abundance: -; d_gene: TRBD2; CDR3aa: CASSLGLAGYEQYF; CDR3nt: TGTGCCAGCAGCTTAGGGTTAGCGGGATACGAGCAGTACTTC
v_gene: TRBV2; j_gene: TRBJ1-2; abundance: -; d_gene: -; CDR3aa: CASSETANYGHTF; CDR3nt: TGTGCCAGCAGCGAAACAGCCAACTATGGCCACACCTTC
v_gene: TRBV5-4; j_gene: TRBJ2-1; abundance: -; d_gene: TRBD2; CDR3aa: CASSHPGLAGVPNNEQFF; CDR3nt: TGTGCCAGCAGCCATCCGGGACTAGCGGGAGTTCCCAACAATGAGCAGTTCTTC
v_gene: TRBV6-1; j_gene: TRBJ2-7; abundance: -; d_gene: -; CDR3aa: CASWGSASFNKRSYEQYF; CDR3nt: TGTGCCAGCTGGGGTAGCGCAAGCTTCAACAAGAGGTCCTACGAGCAGTACTTC
v_gene: TRBV27; j_gene: TRBJ2-4; abundance: -; d_gene: TRBD2; CDR3aa: CASSPATSGNIQYF; CDR3nt: TGTGCCAGCAGTCCGGCGACTAGCGGGAACATTCAGTACTTC
v_gene: TRBV15; j_gene: TRBJ2-1; abundance: -; d_gene: -; CDR3aa: CATSRGGSGDEQFF; CDR3nt: TGTGCCACCAGCAGAGGTGGGAGTGGAGATGAGCAGTTCTTC
v_gene: TRBV2; j_gene: TRBJ1-1; abundance: -; d_gene: -; CDR3aa: CASSDAEAFF; CDR3nt: TGTGCCAGCAGTGATGCTGAAGCTTTCTTT
v_gene: TRBV25-1; j_gene: TRBJ2-3; abundance: -; d_gene: TRBD2; CDR3aa: CASSDVAGAIADTQYF; CDR3nt: TGTGCCAGCAGTGATGTAGCGGGAGCGATTGCAGATACGCAGTATTTT
v_gene: TRBV5-1; j_gene: TRBJ1-2; abundance: -; d_gene: -; CDR3aa: CASSLGYGVAGYTF; CDR3nt: TGCGCCAGCAGCTTGGGGTACGGTGTCGCCGGCTACACCTTC
v_gene: TRBV24-1; j_gene: TRBJ2-3; abundance: -; d_gene: TRBD1; CDR3aa: CATSGGQGRVTDTQYF; CDR3nt: TGTGCCACCAGTGGGGGACAGGGGAGGGTCACAGATACGCAGTATTTT
v_gene: TRBV11-2; j_gene: TRBJ2-7; abundance: -; d_gene: -; CDR3aa: CASTSAESYEQYF; CDR3nt: TGTGCCAGCACCTCCGCTGAATCCTACGAGCAGTACTTC
v_gene: TRBV29-1; j_gene: TRBJ2-7; abundance: -; d_gene: -; CDR3aa: CSVAGAAYEQYF; CDR3nt: TGCAGCGTTGCGGGAGCAGCCTACGAGCAGTACTTC
v_gene: TRBV29-1; j_gene: TRBJ2-5; abundance: -; d_gene: -; CDR3aa: CSVTWWETQYF; CDR3nt: TGCAGCGTAACGTGGTGGGAGACCCAGTACTTC
v_gene: TRBV10-2; j_gene: TRBJ1-1; abundance: -; d_gene: -; CDR3aa: CASSESPAGNTEAFF; CDR3nt: TGCGCCAGCAGTGAGTCCCCAGCGGGAAACACTGAAGCTTTCTTT
v_gene: TRBV5-4; j_gene: TRBJ2-2; abundance: -; d_gene: -; CDR3aa: CASSLEGPGTGELFF; CDR3nt: TGTGCCAGCAGCTTAGAGGGACCGGGCACCGGGGAGCTGTTTTTT
v_gene: TRBV28; j_gene: TRBJ1-5; abundance: -; d_gene: -; CDR3aa: CASSRSGDGDQPQHF; CDR3nt: TGTGCCAGCAGTCGCTCCGGGGATGGAGACCAGCCCCAGCATTTT
v_gene: TRBV7-9; j_gene: TRBJ2-7; abundance: -; d_gene: -; CDR3aa: CASSLARGDFTYEQYF; CDR3nt: TGTGCCAGCAGCTTAGCGCGCGGGGACTTCACCTACGAGCAGTACTTC
v_gene: TRBV15; j_gene: TRBJ2-5; abundance: once; d_gene: -; CDR3aa: CATSGPGTQEQETQYF; CDR3nt: TGTGCCACCAGCGGGCCGGGGACACAAGAACAAGAGACCCAGTACTTC
v_gene: TRBV5-1; j_gene: TRBJ2-7; abundance: once; d_gene: -; CDR3aa: CASSLTGAYEQYF; CDR3nt: TGCGCCAGCAGCTTGACAGGAGCCTACGAGCAGTACTTC
v_gene: TRBV5-1; j_gene: TRBJ2-7; abundance: few; d_gene: -; CDR3aa: CASSLGRDLYEQYF; CDR3nt: TGCGCCAGCAGCTTGGGGAGGGACCTCTACGAGCAGTACTTC
v_gene: TRBV24-1; j_gene: TRBJ2-1; abundance: -; d_gene: -; CDR3aa: CATSAGEGGNDEQFF; CDR3nt: TGTGCCACCAGTGCCGGTGAAGGTGGGAACGATGAGCAGTTCTTC
v_gene: TRBV23-1; j_gene: TRBJ2-1; abundance: -; d_gene: -; CDR3aa: CASSQRGTEQFF; CDR3nt: TGCGCCAGCAGTCAAAGGGGGACGGAGCAGTTCTTC
v_gene: TRBV6-5; j_gene: TRBJ2-1; abundance: -; d_gene: -; CDR3aa: CASSPPSEDEQFF; CDR3nt: TGTGCCAGCAGTCCACCATCTGAAGATGAGCAGTTCTTC
v_gene: TRBV7-9; j_gene: TRBJ2-5; abundance: -; d_gene: -; CDR3aa: CASSPVGPGETQYF; CDR3nt: TGTGCCAGCAGCCCAGTGGGTCCGGGCGAGACCCAGTACTTC
v_gene: TRBV20-1; j_gene: TRBJ2-3; abundance: -; d_gene: TRBD2; CDR3aa: CSASRLAGGWGTDTQYF; CDR3nt: TGCAGTGCTAGTCGGCTAGCGGGAGGATGGGGAACAGATACGCAGTATTTT
v_gene: TRBV27; j_gene: TRBJ2-7; abundance: few; d_gene: -; CDR3aa: CASQAGSSYEQYF; CDR3nt: TGTGCCAGCCAGGCGGGGAGCTCCTACGAGCAGTACTTC
v_gene: TRBV20-1; j_gene: TRBJ2-2; abundance: -; d_gene: -; CDR3aa: CSASPRKGQLTGELFF; CDR3nt: TGCAGTGCTAGCCCCCGGAAGGGGCAGTTGACCGGGGAGCTGTTTTTT
v_gene: TRBV5-1; j_gene: TRBJ2-1; abundance: -; d_gene: -; CDR3aa: CASSRAVNEQFF; CDR3nt: TGCGCCAGCAGCCGGGCCGTCAATGAGCAGTTCTTC
v_gene: TRBV10-3; j_gene: TRBJ2-7; abundance: -; d_gene: TRBD1; CDR3aa: CAISPGQSSYEQYF; CDR3nt: TGTGCCATCAGTCCGGGACAGAGCTCCTACGAGCAGTACTTC
v_gene: TRBV27; j_gene: TRBJ2-5; abundance: -; d_gene: -; CDR3aa: CASSFQAEETQYF; CDR3nt: TGTGCCAGCAGTTTTCAAGCGGAAGAGACCCAGTACTTC
v_gene: TRBV7-6; j_gene: TRBJ2-7; abundance: -; d_gene: -; CDR3aa: CASSPGTPPYEQYF; CDR3nt: TGTGCCAGCAGCCCGGGGACTCCACCTTACGAGCAGTACTTC
v_gene: TRBV12-3/TRBV12-4; j_gene: TRBJ1-2; abundance: -; d_gene: TRBD1; CDR3aa: CASATGDYGYTF; CDR3nt: TGTGCCAGCGCGACAGGGGACTATGGCTACACCTTC
v_gene: TRBV20-1; j_gene: TRBJ2-1; abundance: -; d_gene: TRBD1; CDR3aa: CSAQIRDRNNNEQFF; CDR3nt: TGCAGTGCTCAAATCCGGGACAGGAATAACAATGAGCAGTTCTTC
v_gene: TRBV27; j_gene: TRBJ2-5; abundance: -; d_gene: -; CDR3aa: CASSPYLGEEETQYF; CDR3nt: TGTGCCAGCAGTCCCTATTTAGGGGAGGAGGAGACCCAGTACTTC
v_gene: TRBV24-1; j_gene: TRBJ1-5; abundance: few; d_gene: -; CDR3aa: CATSERGYQPQHF; CDR3nt: TGTGCCACCAGTGAAAGGGGATATCAGCCCCAGCATTTT
v_gene: TRBV19; j_gene: TRBJ2-2; abundance: -; d_gene: -; CDR3aa: CASSIGDGELFF; CDR3nt: TGTGCCAGTAGTATCGGAGACGGGGAGCTGTTTTTT
v_gene: TRBV27; j_gene: TRBJ2-7; abundance: -; d_gene: -; CDR3aa: CASSYSRRNEQYF; CDR3nt: TGTGCCAGCAGTTATAGCAGAAGGAACGAGCAGTACTTC
v_gene: TRBV5-6; j_gene: TRBJ2-5; abundance: -; d_gene: -; CDR3aa: CASKEQAFQETQYF; CDR3nt: TGTGCCAGCAAGGAGCAGGCCTTCCAAGAGACCCAGTACTTC
v_gene: TRBV27; j_gene: TRBJ2-2; abundance: -; d_gene: -; CDR3aa: CASSGTFNTGELFF; CDR3nt: TGTGCCAGCAGCGGGACATTCAACACCGGGGAGCTGTTTTTT
v_gene: TRBV29-1; j_gene: TRBJ2-3; abundance: -; d_gene: TRBD2; CDR3aa: CSVDALAVTDTQYF; CDR3nt: TGCAGCGTTGATGCGCTAGCGGTCACAGATACGCAGTATTTT
v_gene: TRBV29-1; j_gene: TRBJ2-3; abundance: -; d_gene: TRBD1; CDR3aa: CSVPQWDREITDTQYF; CDR3nt: TGCAGCGTTCCTCAATGGGACAGGGAAATAACAGATACGCAGTATTTT
v_gene: TRBV6-4; j_gene: TRBJ2-1; abundance: -; d_gene: TRBD2; CDR3aa: CASSGPSGTSGSDEQFF; CDR3nt: TGTGCCAGCAGTGGTCCTTCCGGGACTAGCGGGAGTGATGAGCAGTTCTTC
v_gene: TRBV7-9; j_gene: TRBJ2-3; abundance: -; d_gene: -; CDR3aa: CASSSGGDTDTQYF; CDR3nt: TGTGCCAGCAGCTCCGGTGGGGACACAGATACGCAGTATTTT
v_gene: TRBV28; j_gene: TRBJ1-5; abundance: -; d_gene: -; CDR3aa: CASRPLTTGTQPQHF; CDR3nt: TGTGCCAGCAGGCCCCTCACCACAGGGACTCAGCCCCAGCATTTT
v_gene: TRBV5-4; j_gene: TRBJ2-7; abundance: -; d_gene: -; CDR3aa: CASSPQAGPTYEQYF; CDR3nt: TGTGCCAGCAGCCCCCAAGCGGGTCCTACCTACGAGCAGTACTTC
v_gene: TRBV19; j_gene: TRBJ1-1; abundance: -; d_gene: TRBD1; CDR3aa: CASSSDRDWLFNTEAFF; CDR3nt: TGTGCCAGTAGTAGCGACAGGGATTGGCTTTTTAACACTGAAGCTTTCTTT